This T cell receptor beta chain was sequenced for a study of T cell repertoires in cytomegalovirus infection. Study overall: The authors used CMV epitopes that were HLA-C-restricted (recently identified) and HLA-B-restricted (well studied). Through public TCR beta signatures, both CMV infection and matching HLA type were indicated.

Whole-study results and caveats: HLA-C-restricted CMV-specific TCR beta clonotypes were dominant in the ex vivo response. The cumulative frequency of public TCR beta families distinguished individuals who carried CMV together with the relevant HLA.

The CDR3 has 17 amino acids. Per germline, CDR1 MNHEY and CDR2 SVGAGI. The V gene lost 0 bases and the J gene lost 8 bases, with 21 bases spanning the gap. TCRdb called the reads again in MiXCR, with one record for every CDR3 protein. The top ten hold 10% to 15% of the sample, which has approximately 770,000 distinct CDR3 sequences, almost 30% seen once. This clonotype appeared a few times. Its antigen is still unknown. This specimen consisted of cultured CD8+ T cells from PBMCs, obtained from culture after CMV antigen stimulation. The rearrangement uses TRBV6-5 and TRBJ2-3; weak D call: TRBD2 (6 bases). The sequence was obtained from a human donor in good health (CMV status not recorded). Some clones in this sample may be carry-over from other donors' samples. The CDR3 protein is CASSYSPAGFFGGTQYF. CDR3 DNA sequence: TGTGCCAGCAGTTACTCGCCAGCGGGCTTTTTCGGGGGTACGCAGTATTTT.